These T cell receptor beta chains were read from a single sample in a study of shared clonotypes between healthy human individuals. This table comes from immunoSEQ multiplex PCR, and its TCRdb copy is limited to in-frame clones, with some not included. Of fewer than 500,000 clones listed, 75% to 80% are singletons. The sequenced sample was PBMCs. The receptors were sampled from a woman aged 40 to 50 in good health. Some clones in this sample may be carry-over from other donors' samples. Each CDR3 is given with its conserved first and last residue. D genes are given only for firm matches. Expanded clones are given a class, and other clones once, few, many or no size at all.

NA TRBJ1-3 NA TRBV18 TGTGCCAGCTCACCGAATTTCTCTGGAAACACCATATATTTT CASSPNFSGNTIYF
NA TRBJ1-3 NA TRBV7-3 TGTGCCAGCAGCTTAGGGGGAGGAGCCCTCTCTGGAAACACCATATATTTT CASSLGGGALSGNTIYF
TRBD1 TRBJ1-1 many TRBV7-2 TGTGCCAGCAGCTTAGACGGGACAGGGGACACTGAAGCTTTCTTT CASSLDGTGDTEAFF
NA TRBJ2-3 once TRBV5-1 TGCGCCAGCAGCCCAACAGCGCCGGAGGGGTCGGGAGATACGCAGTATTTT CASSPTAPEGSGDTQYF
NA TRBJ2-1 NA TRBV5-1 TGCGCCAGCAGCTTGGCCAGGAGCAACAATGAGCAGTTCTTC CASSLARSNNEQFF
NA TRBJ1-1 NA TRBV18 TGTGCCAGCTCTCCCCGGACGGATAACATGAACACTGAAGCTTTCTTT CASSPRTDNMNTEAFF
TRBD2 TRBJ2-7 NA TRBV6-6 TGTGCCAGCAAGGGGACTAGCGGGAAGGGCGAGCAGTACTTC CASKGTSGKGEQYF
TRBD2 TRBJ2-7 once TRBV28 TGTGCCAGCAGTTTTCAAGCGGGAGGGCCTTACGAGCAGTACTTC CASSFQAGGPYEQYF
TRBD2 TRBJ2-3 once TRBV4-2 TGTGCCAGCAGCCCGATCTCCACTAGCGGACCATCTCATACGCAGTATTTT CASSPISTSGPSHTQYF
NA TRBJ2-5 NA TRBV19 TGTGCCAGTAGTATAGGTGGGACCGAAAACCAAGAGACCCAGTACTTC CASSIGGTENQETQYF
NA TRBJ2-7 NA TRBV28 TGTGCCAGTTCAAGGGCCTACGAGCAGTACTTC CASSRAYEQYF
TRBD2 TRBJ2-1 NA TRBV7-6 TGTGCCAGCAGCTTATTACGACGGGAGGGCCTAGGAGATCGGCAGTTCTTC CASSLLRREGLGDRQFF
NA TRBJ2-2 NA TRBV25-1 TGTGCCAGCTATAAAGAGGGGGGGCTGAACACCGGGGAGCTGTTTTTT CASYKEGGLNTGELFF
NA TRBJ2-1 NA TRBV21-1 TGTGCCAGCAGCGGCCGACTAGCGGGAAGCGGTTTGTTGGGCAATGAGCAGTTCTTC CASSGRLAGSGLLGNEQFF
TRBD2 TRBJ2-7 NA TRBV10-2 TGCGCCAGCAGTGAGCCGGCTAGCGGGTCCTACGAGCAGTACTTC CASSEPASGSYEQYF
NA TRBJ2-4 NA TRBV6-1 TGTGCCAGCAGTGAAGCACCGGGAGAGATGTACATTCAGTACTTC CASSEAPGEMYIQYF